This T cell receptor beta chain stems from a study of lymphopenia after photon versus proton radiotherapy. Findings and limits, study-wide: Proton therapy kept repertoires fairly stable, unlike photons, which gained effector/memory cells. Post-nadir TCR diversity decline inversely tracked overall survival among those who died. Survival link was tested only in deceased patients; proton benefit remains a possibility. Post-nadir diversity loss with photons came from oligoclonal expansion, particularly CD8+ Temra cells.

This CDR3 region has 13 residues. Germline CDR1 and CDR2: SGHTA and FQGTGA. V dropped 5 bases and J dropped 7 bases, with 12 bases sitting between them. Details on this clone: What it binds is unknown.

Clones were sequenced by immunoSEQ multiplex PCR, and TCRdb holds only the in-frame ones, with some missing. The table has approximately 71,000 clones, approximately 90% seen once. The material sequenced was peripheral blood, taken from a patient treated with photon-based radiotherapy. V gene TRBV7-3 combines with J gene TRBJ2-1; D might be TRBD1 or TRBD2, each matching 5 bases. This receptor was identified in a woman aged 65 to 85 with pancreatic cancer. The CDR3 bases are TGTGCCAGCAGCGGGGGTAGGTATAATGAGCAGTTCTTC. This sequence encodes CASSGGRYNEQFF.